This TCR beta chain was recovered during a study of cytomegalovirus exposure and HLA in healthy donors. The method was immunoSEQ multiplex PCR; TCRdb's version includes in-frame clones alone and lacks a portion of them. The data hold tens of thousands of clones, with approximately 95% observed a single time. Germline-derived CDR1 and CDR2 are MNHEY and SMNVEV (reference sequence). This CDR3 region has 16 residues. With 0 bases removed from V and 2 bases from J, the gap between germline ends came to 11 bases. The chain joins TRBV27 to TRBJ2-1; weak D call: TRBD2 (6 bases). Sequencing was performed on PBMCs. The sequence came from a young woman in good health and CMV-seropositive. The CDR3 region is CASSLSWGVTYNEQFF. Written as DNA, the CDR3 is TGTGCCAGCAGTTTATCTTGGGGGGTAACCTACAATGAGCAGTTCTTC.